The clone carrying this TCR beta chain was found many times. This specimen belongs to a study of T cells of healthy individuals. Via MiXCR, TCRdb re-called the 5' RACE reads, giving one row per CDR3 protein. This table has about 40,000 distinct CDR3 sequences, about 4.5% appearing once. The source is a human donor in good health.

CDR3 in amino acids: CASSLESYSSYEQYF. CDR3 DNA sequence: TGCGCCAGCAGCTTGGAGTCTTACAGCTCCTACGAGCAGTACTTC. The chain uses TRBV5-1 and TRBJ2-7; no firm D call. This CDR3 is built from 15 residues. Germline CDR1 reads SGHRS; CDR2 reads YFSETQ. Trimming cost V 0 bases and J 0 bases, with 10 bases left between them.